This TCR beta chain was sequenced during a study of Graves' ophthalmopathy and Graves' hyperthyroidism. TCR beta CDR3 regions were amplified from RNA transcripts. In the first round, RT-PCR was carried out with HTBI primers, and a multiplex PCR formed the second round. A single record per CDR3 protein comes from TCRdb applying MiXCR to the multiplex PCR reads. Among 52,000 or so distinct CDR3 sequences, roughly 47% were seen once, and the ten largest hold 4.7%. Ten or more counts support this clonotype. Its target is unknown. General study findings and limits: Ophthalmopathy and stable hyperthyroidism were discriminated by a 13-signature model, with roughly 86% sensitivity and around 77% specificity.

The specimen was peripheral blood. The source of this sequence is an adult woman with Graves' ophthalmopathy.

The CDR3 DNA reads TGTGCCAGCAGTGAAATATCAGGGAAAGAGCAGTACTTC. This encodes CASSEISGKEQYF. This rearrangement joins TRBV28 to TRBJ2-7; D perhaps matches TRBD1 (5 bases). V dropped 5 bases and J dropped 7 bases, with 15 bases sitting between them. The germline CDR1 and CDR2 sequences are MDHEN and SYDVKM. The length of the CDR3 is 13 residues.